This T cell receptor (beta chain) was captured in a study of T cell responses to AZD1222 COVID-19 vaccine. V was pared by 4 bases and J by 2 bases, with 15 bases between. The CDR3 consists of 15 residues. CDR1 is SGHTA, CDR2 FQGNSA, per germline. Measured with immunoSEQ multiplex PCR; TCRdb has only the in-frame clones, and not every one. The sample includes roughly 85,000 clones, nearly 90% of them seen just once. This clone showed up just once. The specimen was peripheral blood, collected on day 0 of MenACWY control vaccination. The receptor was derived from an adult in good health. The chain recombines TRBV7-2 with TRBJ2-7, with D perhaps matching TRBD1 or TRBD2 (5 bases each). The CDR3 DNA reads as TGTGCCAGCAGCTCCCCCCGGGACGGACCCTACGAGCAGTACTTC. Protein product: CASSSPRDGPYEQYF.